Listed below are T cell receptor beta chains from one sample, sequenced in a study of neoadjuvant nivolumab and ipilimumab in lung cancer. Method: immunoSEQ multiplex PCR; TCRdb's copy keeps in-frame clones and lacks some. The repertoire holds 9,100 or so clones, approximately 75% seen once, with 3% to 3.5% in the top ten. The sequenced sample was tumor tissue, obtained after neoadjuvant nivolumab, alone or with ipilimumab, at or shortly before surgery. These receptors were obtained from an adult with non-small cell lung cancer. Each CDR3 is given with its conserved first and last residue.

J gene	V gene	CDR3 protein
TRBJ1-3	TRBV18	CASSTGDRSGNTIYF
TRBJ2-1	TRBV7-2	CASSLGDNEQFF
TRBJ2-7	TRBV5-8	CASSLSLAGGRYF
TRBJ2-2	TRBV5-5	CASSWEQGTRTGELFF
TRBJ2-7	TRBV14	CASSGQSEQYF
TRBJ1-2	TRBV18	CASSPQDRSGYTF
TRBJ2-1	TRBV5-1	CASSLVGTSGSLSNEQFF
TRBJ1-2	TRBV27	CASSPGGQNYGYTF
TRBJ2-7	TRBV7-2	CASSLAGVGYYEQYF
TRBJ2-2	TRBV10-2	CASSRQGAGTGELFF
TRBJ2-1	TRBV28	CASSSNPGTSGRWNNEQFF
TRBJ2-2	TRBV6-5	CASSYSSSVYTGELFF
TRBJ1-5	TRBV19	CASSLRGRGSQPQHF
TRBJ2-1	TRBV14	CASSQRGVSSYNEQFF
TRBJ2-7	TRBV13	CASSQGGQGPLQYF
TRBJ2-3	TRBV18	CASSPRRTNTDTQYF
TRBJ2-7	TRBV7-2	CASTPGLNLVKQYF
TRBJ2-6	TRBV18	CASSPGRQGAAGANVLTF
TRBJ1-4	TRBV28	CASSGNEKLFF
TRBJ2-1	TRBV10-1	CASSAQANEQFF
TRBJ2-7	TRBV10-1	CASSDAGQGSYEQYF
TRBJ2-1	TRBV7-9	CASREAGGLAGVGEFF
TRBJ2-3	TRBV11-2	CASSLWVAGGQDTQYF
TRBJ2-5	TRBV10-3	CAISLAGQGETQYF
TRBJ2-3	TRBV7-2	CASSLVDSTQYF
TRBJ2-1	TRBV7-9	CASSLSRRAGEQFF
TRBJ2-3	TRBV27	CASSTTGFLFGSDTQYF
TRBJ2-7	TRBV5-3	CARRLPGQGSYEQYF
TRBJ1-4	TRBV6-1	CASSEAVGEMEKLFF
TRBJ1-5	TRBV18	CASSLKTGGSQPQHF
TRBJ1-5	TRBV18	CASSTKVGAGQPQHF
TRBJ2-3	TRBV5-1	CASSYGQATDTQYF
TRBJ2-7	TRBV10-3	CAISELAYEQYF
TRBJ2-2	TRBV7-9	CASSFGLVNTGELFF
TRBJ2-1	TRBV2	CASRLLAGDEQFF
TRBJ2-3	TRBV5-1	CASSLVGSSTDTQYF
TRBJ2-5	TRBV6-5	CASSANRDSQYF
TRBJ2-5	TRBV19	CASSIGGSQETQYF
TRBJ1-3	TRBV6-5	CASSYSGGGGNTIYF
TRBJ1-2	TRBV4-1	CASSHPDRVSYGYTF
TRBJ2-3	TRBV27	CASSQSREVSDTQYF
TRBJ1-5	TRBV2	CASSETGQGAQPQHF
TRBJ1-5	TRBV6-5	CASSRQGEGNQPQHF
TRBJ2-7	TRBV19	CASSIAGTVTYEQYF
TRBJ2-3	TRBV7-2	CASSSQAGASDTQYF
TRBJ2-7	TRBV5-1	CASRRDEDYEQYF
TRBJ2-2	TRBV11-1	CASSPPVGASGELFF
TRBJ1-1	TRBV6-6	CASLGGGGRAFF
TRBJ1-5	TRBV2	CASSEFEGGQPQHF